Following are 31 T cell receptor beta chains from one sample sequenced in a study of CD8 T cells in Susac syndrome. An input of roughly 0.5 to 1 ug of RNA was subjected to reverse transcription using random hexamers. Each CDR3 protein is one row after TCRdb ran MiXCR on the immunoSEQ multiplex PCR reads. This table has under 95,000 distinct CDR3 sequences, just under 95% appearing once. Specimen: CD4+ T cells from PBMCs. Every receptor here comes from a human donor with Susac syndrome.

This chain uses TRBV2 with TRBJ1-6; D gene uncertain. The CDR3 sequence is 13 residues long. Trimming took 4 bases from V and 8 from J, leaving 9 bases between them. Germline loops: CDR1 SNHLY, CDR2 FYNNEI. CDR3 loop: CASSVGIYSPLHF. The CDR3 nucleotides read TGTGCCAGCAGTGTCGGTATATATTCACCCCTCCACTTT.

The chain uses TRBV27 and TRBJ1-3; D is possibly TRBD1 (5 bases). Germline lookup yields CDR1 MNHEY and CDR2 SMNVEV (reference sequence). The ends were cut back, 6 bases at V and 0 bases at J, with 12 bases in the middle. The CDR3 extends over 15 amino acids. CDR3: CASRSSGGSGNTIYF. CDR3 coding DNA: TGTGCCAGCAGATCTTCTGGGGGCTCTGGAAACACCATATATTTT.

V usage is TRBV6-5 and J usage is TRBJ2-3, with 8 bases identical to TRBD1. From germline, CDR1 is MNHEY and CDR2 SVGAGI. The CDR3 loop spans 13 amino acids. J was trimmed by 8 bases and V by 5 bases; bases with no gene match: 6. CDR3 region: CASSPGGDGTQYF. DNA for the CDR3: TGTGCCAGCAGTCCAGGGGGCGACGGTACGCAGTATTTT.

CDR3 amino acids: CASRASGSNQPQHF. Here the CDR3 DNA reads TGCGCCAGCAGGGCGAGCGGCAGCAATCAGCCCCAGCATTTT. The rearrangement uses TRBV4-1 and TRBJ1-5; D is unclear. V was cut by 6 bases and J by 1 base, with 10 bases left in between. From germline, CDR1 is MGHRA and CDR2 YSYEKL. This CDR3 is 14 amino acids long.

The chain links TRBV7-2 to TRBJ2-3; unclear D gene. This CDR3 spans 14 amino acids. The V gene lost 5 bases and the J gene lost 1 base, with 10 bases spanning the gap. The germline gives CDR1 SGHTA, CDR2 FQGNSA. The CDR3 protein is CASSPVWRTDTQYF. CDR3 coding DNA: TGTGCCAGCAGCCCAGTGTGGCGCACAGATACGCAGTATTTT.

The J gene is TRBJ1-6, the V gene TRBV4-1; D unclear. This CDR3 has 16 residues. From germline, CDR1 is MGHRA and CDR2 YSYEKL. Trimming took off 0 bases at V and 6 bases at J, with 12 bases between the two ends. CDR3 DNA sequence: TGCGCCAGCAGCCAAGATTTGCCGAACTCTAATTCACCCCTCCACTTT. Residues: CASSQDLPNSNSPLHF.

The chain is built from TRBV7-2 and TRBJ2-7; 8 nucleotides match TRBD1. V shed 3 bases and J 6 bases; nucleotides not matched to a gene: 7. There are 14 residues in the CDR3. Germline V gene lookup returns CDR1 SGHTA and CDR2 FQGNSA. The CDR3 sequence: CASSFDRGGGEQYF. For the CDR3, the DNA is TGTGCCAGCAGCTTCGACAGGGGAGGCGGCGAGCAGTACTTC.

This clonotype turned up a few times. The V and J genes are TRBV3-1 and TRBJ2-7, with D perhaps matching TRBD1 or TRBD2 (5 bases each). V was trimmed by 4 bases and J by 3 bases, leaving 13 bases between them. Germline V gene lookup returns CDR1 LGHDT and CDR2 YNNKEL (reference sequence). The CDR3 totals 14 residues. This CDR3 is CASSRGTVVYEQYF. The CDR3 nucleotides are TGTGCCAGCAGCCGGGGGACGGTGGTCTACGAGCAGTACTTC.

J is TRBJ1-2 and V is TRBV30, with 8 bases matching TRBD1. The CDR3 is 14 amino acids. Germline-derived CDR1 and CDR2 are GTSNPN and SVGIG (reference sequence). Unmatched junction bases numbered 9, after V lost 2 bases and J lost 7 bases. The CDR3 coding sequence is TGTGCCTGGAGTAGTATCGGACAGGGCGGTGGCTACACCTTC. The encoded protein is CAWSSIGQGGGYTF.

The chain is built from TRBV30 and TRBJ1-2; 10 positions agree with TRBD1. This CDR3 is built from 12 residues. Germline values: CDR1 GTSNPN, CDR2 SVGIG (reference sequence). V was clipped by 7 bases and J by 8 bases; unmatched bases: 7. CDR3 in DNA: TGTGCCTCTGAGACAGGGGGCATGGGCTACACCTTC. Translating it yields CASETGGMGYTF.

The V call is TRBV9, the J call TRBJ2-4; TRBD1 is a possible D gene (5 bases). CDR3 length equals 13 residues. The V end lost 3 bases, the J end lost 3 bases, and 7 bases lay between the germline ends. In germline, CDR1 is SGDLS, CDR2 YYNGEE. The CDR3 loop reads CASSGTHKNIQYF. CDR3 sequence (DNA): TGTGCCAGCAGCGGGACACACAAAAACATTCAGTACTTC.

This clonotype was seen once. This chain joins TRBV30 and TRBJ2-5; 9 bases fit TRBD2. CDR1 and CDR2 (germline): GTSNPN, SVGIG (reference sequence). The CDR3 is 12 residues long. Trimming took 6 bases from V and 4 from J; bases not matched to a gene: 3. The CDR3 coding sequence is TGTGCCTGCCGCGGGGGGGCAGAGACCCAGTACTTC. Amino acid sequence: CACRGGAETQYF.

The gene calls are TRBV12-3 or TRBV12-4 and TRBJ2-3; D not resolved. The CDR3 spans 15 residues. V was cut by 2 bases and J by 5 bases, with 14 bases left in between. CDR3 amino acids: CASSLSMGPGDTQYF. As DNA, the CDR3 is TGTGCCAGCAGTTTATCAATGGGTCCGGGAGATACGCAGTATTTT.

The chain recombines TRBV7-8 with TRBJ2-1; D may match TRBD1 or TRBD2 (5 bases each). The CDR3 is 14 amino acids. CDR1 and CDR2 (germline): SGHVS, FQNEAQ. V lost 2 bases and J 7 bases, leaving 12 bases between the germline ends. The CDR3 sequence: CASSLFTGQNEQFF. The DNA for the CDR3 is TGTGCCAGCAGCTTATTCACGGGGCAGAATGAGCAGTTCTTC.

The chain links TRBV21-1 to TRBJ2-3. TRBV21-1 is designated a pseudogene. CDR3 size: 16 residues. CDR3 sequence (DNA): TGTGCCAGCAGCAAACCGCAGGAGCCTAGCACAGATACGCAGTATTTT. The encoded protein is CASSKPQEPSTDTQYF.

This sequence joins TRBV7-3 and TRBJ2-7; TRBD2 is a possible D gene (6 bases). Germline V gene sequence: CDR1 SGHTA, CDR2 FQGTGA. The CDR3 is 15 residues long. Trimming left V 0 bases short and J 4 bases short, with 13 bases between. The CDR3 region has the DNA TGTGCCAGCAGCTTAACCCAACAGGAGGGATACGAGCAGTACTTC. Its protein product is CASSLTQQEGYEQYF.

V gene TRBV30 combines with J gene TRBJ2-3; no firm D call. The CDR3 sequence is 12 residues long. Trimming cost V 8 bases and J 0 bases, with 9 bases left between them. The V gene's germline CDR1 is GTSNPN and CDR2 SVGIG (reference sequence). The CDR3 reads CATRFSTDTQYF. CDR3 nucleotides: TGTGCCACACGTTTTAGCACAGATACGCAGTATTTT.

The gene calls are TRBV7-3 and TRBJ2-5; perhaps TRBD1 as D (6 bases). The germline V gene encodes CDR1 SGHTA and CDR2 FQGTGA. The CDR3 extends over 15 amino acids. V lost 4 bases and J 5 bases, leaving 17 bases between the germline ends. CDR3 amino acids: CASSSPNTGLETQYF. In DNA form, the CDR3 reads TGTGCCAGCAGCTCCCCAAACACAGGGTTGGAGACCCAGTACTTC.

The chain has TRBV5-5 and TRBJ2-3, with D perhaps TRBD2 (5 bases). V was pared by 4 bases and J by 2 bases, with 14 bases between. Germline V lookup: CDR1 SGHKS, CDR2 YYEKEE (reference sequence). The CDR3 loop spans 15 amino acids. The CDR3 here is CASSPEEQTTDTQYF. The CDR3 DNA is TGTGCCAGCAGCCCGGAGGAACAGACCACAGATACGCAGTATTTT.

V gene TRBV4-1 combines with J gene TRBJ1-1; D might be TRBD1 (6 bases). Trimming removed 1 base from V and 4 bases from J, with 10 bases in between. The CDR3 extends over 14 amino acids. The germline CDR1 and CDR2 sequences are MGHRA and YSYEKL. CDR3 coding DNA: TGCGCCAGCAGCCAAGTCCAGGGGACCACTGAAGCTTTCTTT. It yields the protein CASSQVQGTTEAFF.

This clonotype was seen just once. The V and J genes are TRBV7-9 and TRBJ2-7; no firm D call. The CDR3 covers 14 residues. Germline V gene data show CDR1 as SEHNR and CDR2 as FQNEAQ (reference sequence). Trimming removed 4 bases at V and 0 bases at J, with 10 bases between. In nucleotides, the CDR3 is TGTGCCAGCAGCTCCCGGGTCCTCTCCTACGAGCAGTACTTC. Translation gives CASSSRVLSYEQYF.

The J gene is TRBJ2-3, the V gene TRBV20-1; unclear D gene. CDR1 is DFQATT, CDR2 SNEGSKA, per germline (reference sequence). The CDR3 length is 14 residues. Trimming took off 2 bases at V and 1 base at J, with 10 bases between the two ends. The CDR3 loop reads CSARRDQGTDTQYF. CDR3 bases: TGCAGTGCTAGAAGGGATCAGGGCACAGATACGCAGTATTTT.

This sequence joins TRBV20-1 and TRBJ2-5; D unclear. Trimming removed 3 bases from V and 1 base from J, with 12 bases in between. The CDR3 has 14 residues. Germline assignment: CDR1 DFQATT and CDR2 SNEGSKA (reference sequence). Here the CDR3 DNA reads TGCAGTGCTAGTTCGGCCCGACCCCAAGAGACCCAGTACTTC. Translation: CSASSARPQETQYF.

As DNA, the CDR3 is TGCAGCGCCGGGACAGGGGTTTACGAGCAGTACTTC. It is translated as CSAGTGVYEQYF. This rearrangement joins TRBV29-1 to TRBJ2-7; 10 bases are a match to TRBD1. The V gene's germline CDR1 is SQVTM and CDR2 ANQGSEA. V lost 7 bases, J lost 4 bases, and 4 bases stayed unmatched. CDR3 length: 12 residues.

The V gene is TRBV3-1, the J gene TRBJ2-3; 10 bases line up with TRBD1. With 3 bases clipped from V and 3 bases from J, the junction kept 6 bases outside the gene matches. Germline CDR1 LGHDT, CDR2 YNNKEL (reference sequence). The CDR3 totals 16 residues. DNA of the CDR3: TGTGCCAGCAGCCATTCCGACAGGGGGCTAACAGATACGCAGTATTTT. Translation: CASSHSDRGLTDTQYF.

The table lists this clonotype with a count of one. This chain uses TRBV30 with TRBJ2-3, with a possible D match to TRBD1 (5 bases). The CDR3 is made up of 16 amino acids. The germline V gene has CDR1 GTSNPN and CDR2 SVGIG (reference sequence). V lost 0 bases and J lost 0, with 13 bases in between. The CDR3 DNA reads as TGTGCCTGGAGTGTAGCTAGGACATCTAGCACAGATACGCAGTATTTT. Protein product: CAWSVARTSSTDTQYF.

This clonotype has only one observation. This sequence joins TRBV24-1 and TRBJ2-1; D perhaps matches TRBD1 (6 bases). The CDR3 covers 16 residues. Trimming cost V 4 bases and J 5 bases, with 17 bases left between them. In germline, CDR1 is KGHDR, CDR2 SFDVKD. The CDR3 sequence: CATSDRSLGANNEQFF. CDR3 in DNA: TGTGCCACCAGTGACCGGAGTCTGGGGGCCAACAATGAGCAGTTCTTC.

The chain links TRBV7-2 to TRBJ2-7; 9 bases are shared with TRBD2. This CDR3 has 17 residues. V shed 1 base and J 6 bases; nucleotides not matched to a gene: 13. In germline, CDR1 is SGHTA, CDR2 FQGNSA. The CDR3 DNA sequence: TGTGCCAGCAGCTTAGTGCTGGCGGGGGGGCCAATAGGCGAGCAGTACTTC. The encoded protein is CASSLVLAGGPIGEQYF.

The genes are TRBV7-2 and TRBJ1-5; TRBD1 matches 12 bases. This CDR3 is built from 14 residues. Germline V gene lookup returns CDR1 SGHTA and CDR2 FQGNSA. V lost 6 bases, J lost 5 bases, and 2 bases stayed unmatched. The CDR3 DNA reads as TGTGCCAGCAGGGGACAGGGGGCAGATCAGCCCCAGCATTTT. It specifies CASRGQGADQPQHF.

V usage is TRBV4-3 and J usage is TRBJ1-2; maybe TRBD1 (6 bases). Trimming cost V 0 bases and J 10 bases, with 15 bases left between them. CDR1 and CDR2 from the germline V gene are LGHNA and YSLEER. The CDR3 runs 14 residues. CDR3 bases: TGCGCCAGCAGCCAAGAGGCAGGGGAGAAGACCTACACCTTC. Protein product: CASSQEAGEKTYTF.

The chain has TRBV6-2 or TRBV6-3 and TRBJ2-7, with D possibly TRBD2 on 5 matching bases. Germline CDR1 reads MNHEY; CDR2 reads SVGEGT. Trimming left V 4 bases short and J 4 bases short, with 17 bases between. The CDR3 runs to 15 residues. The DNA for the CDR3 is TGTGCCAGCAGTTCCGGACGGAGGTTGCAATACGAGCAGTACTTC. Its protein is CASSSGRRLQYEQYF.